This TCR beta chain was observed in a study of T cell responses to AZD1222 COVID-19 vaccine. Findings and caveats of the study: Most donors were white British, females outnumbered males, and clonal diversity was possibly underestimated. Without day 14 samples, only post-peak T cell repertoires were studied.

Comment on this clone: The antigen is unknown.

Profiled with immunoSEQ multiplex PCR; TCRdb holds only in-frame clones, not every one. The repertoire holds approximately 80,000 clones, with around 91% as singletons. This TCR was sampled from an adult in good health. The sequences come from peripheral blood, collected on day 0 of AZD1222 vaccination.

The CDR3 nucleotides read TGTGCCAGTTTAGGAGCCCTCCTTTCCTACAATGAGCAGTTCTTC. This translates into CASLGALLSYNEQFF. The V gene is TRBV2, the J gene TRBJ2-1; no clear D. The CDR3 runs 15 residues. Germline CDR1 and CDR2: SNHLY and FYNNEI. Between the trimmed V and J ends, which lost 9 bases and 1 base, there was a span of 16 bases.